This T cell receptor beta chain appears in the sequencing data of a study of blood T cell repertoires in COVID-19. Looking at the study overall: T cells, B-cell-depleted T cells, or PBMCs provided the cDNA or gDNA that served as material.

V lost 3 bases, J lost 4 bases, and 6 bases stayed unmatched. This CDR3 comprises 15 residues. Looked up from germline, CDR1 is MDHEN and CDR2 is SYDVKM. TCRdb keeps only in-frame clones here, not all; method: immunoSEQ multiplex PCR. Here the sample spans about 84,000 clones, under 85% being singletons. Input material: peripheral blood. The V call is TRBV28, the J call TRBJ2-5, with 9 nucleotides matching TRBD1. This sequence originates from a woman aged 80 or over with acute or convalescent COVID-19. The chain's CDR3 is CASSFLGQGSETQYF. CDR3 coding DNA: TGTGCCAGCAGTTTTCTGGGACAGGGATCAGAGACCCAGTACTTC.